These T cell receptor beta chains were read from a single sample in a study of T cell responses to AZD1222 COVID-19 vaccine. The data were produced by immunoSEQ multiplex PCR, yet TCRdb's version contains in-frame clones alone and is incomplete. The sample shows roughly 200,000 clones, around 93% of them seen only once. Sequenced material: peripheral blood, taken on day 0 of MenACWY control vaccination. These receptor sequences come from an adult in good health. The CDR3 runs from the conserved cysteine through the conserved F or W. The order of the fields is V gene, J gene, clone size, CDR3 protein. Size values are once, few and many counts, or a class for expanded clones, and some rows have none.

V: TRBV4-2; J: TRBJ1-6; size: -; CDR3: CASSQVSSSYNSPLHF
V: TRBV3-1/TRBV3-2; J: TRBJ1-5; size: -; CDR3: CASSPTPYQPQHF
V: TRBV7-2; J: TRBJ1-1; size: once; CDR3: CASSPSPRWNTEAFF
V: TRBV4-1; J: TRBJ2-1; size: -; CDR3: CASSQDHVAGEQFF
V: TRBV10-3; J: TRBJ1-1; size: -; CDR3: CAISDSVRNTEAFF
V: TRBV29-1; J: TRBJ2-1; size: -; CDR3: CSAPCEEAVSSYNEQFF
V: TRBV7-2; J: TRBJ2-2; size: -; CDR3: CASSSPYNTGELFF
V: TRBV7-2; J: TRBJ2-5; size: -; CDR3: CASSWGQQETQYF
V: TRBV7-8; J: TRBJ1-5; size: -; CDR3: CASSKGQGHNQPQHF
V: TRBV3-1/TRBV3-2; J: TRBJ2-7; size: -; CDR3: CASSQLPTAEQYF
V: TRBV24-1; J: TRBJ1-4; size: -; CDR3: CATSDGGQGSEKLFF
V: TRBV24-1; J: TRBJ1-4; size: -; CDR3: CATSDPRGPGEKLFF
V: TRBV5-4; J: TRBJ1-1; size: -; CDR3: CASSYRDRLNTEAFF
V: TRBV5-4; J: TRBJ1-6; size: -; CDR3: CASSLEAGGISPLHF
V: TRBV28; J: TRBJ2-7; size: -; CDR3: CASSPIGTGNYEQYF
V: TRBV2; J: TRBJ2-7; size: -; CDR3: CASSERVDEQYF
V: TRBV7-9; J: TRBJ1-1; size: once; CDR3: CASSVRPGGAIRNTEAFF
V: TRBV7-2; J: TRBJ1-1; size: -; CDR3: CASSLRRGWAEAFF
V: TRBV19; J: TRBJ1-4; size: -; CDR3: CASSMSGQLNEKLFF
V: TRBV3-1/TRBV3-2; J: TRBJ2-2; size: -; CDR3: CASSQVSTGELFF
V: TRBV6-2/TRBV6-3; J: TRBJ2-3; size: -; CDR3: CASSYSRGFGAGSFMGWYF
V: TRBV3-1/TRBV3-2; J: TRBJ2-3; size: once; CDR3: CASSPGLLQDTQYF
V: TRBV18; J: TRBJ1-1; size: -; CDR3: CASSPQRGQMNTEAFF
V: TRBV5-1; J: TRBJ1-1; size: once; CDR3: CASSFGRGNFRTEAFF
V: TRBV30; J: TRBJ1-2; size: -; CDR3: CAWSTGGGYGYTF
V: TRBV3-1/TRBV3-2; J: TRBJ1-1; size: once; CDR3: CASSQATRGRLAEAFF
V: TRBV5-1; J: TRBJ1-6; size: -; CDR3: CASRWDPNSPLHF
V: TRBV10-3; J: TRBJ2-5; size: -; CDR3: CAISLAGGQETQYF
V: TRBV7-9; J: TRBJ2-3; size: -; CDR3: CASSLLTDTQYF
V: TRBV7-2; J: TRBJ1-1; size: -; CDR3: CASSLAGGSTEAFF
V: TRBV12-5; J: TRBJ1-1; size: -; CDR3: CASGLDQGQVNTEAFF
V: TRBV11-2; J: TRBJ1-1; size: -; CDR3: CASSGQGNTEAFF
V: TRBV2; J: TRBJ1-5; size: -; CDR3: CASSRTGRNQPQHF
V: TRBV5-1; J: TRBJ2-2; size: -; CDR3: CASSSTGTTGELFF
V: TRBV7-2; J: TRBJ2-1; size: -; CDR3: CASSRSGASYNEQFF
V: TRBV10-1; J: TRBJ2-5; size: -; CDR3: CASSETGSGETQYF
V: TRBV30; J: TRBJ2-6; size: once; CDR3: CACHSGANVLTF
V: TRBV11-2; J: TRBJ2-7; size: -; CDR3: CASSLGFGRSYEQYF
V: TRBV19; J: TRBJ2-4; size: -; CDR3: CASSLRWIQYF
V: TRBV7-9; J: TRBJ2-6; size: -; CDR3: CASSLAGANVLTF
V: TRBV7-2; J: TRBJ1-1; size: once; CDR3: CASSSYRGGNTEAFF
V: TRBV7-8; J: TRBJ2-2; size: -; CDR3: CASSLGRQTNTGELFF
V: TRBV24-1; J: TRBJ1-1; size: -; CDR3: CATSGTGGLNTEAFF
V: TRBV30; J: TRBJ1-2; size: -; CDR3: CAWRRGGGYTF
V: TRBV9; J: TRBJ1-1; size: -; CDR3: CASSFSGTNTEAFF
V: TRBV25-1; J: TRBJ1-1; size: -; CDR3: CASSELREGTEAFF
V: TRBV7-9; J: TRBJ1-1; size: -; CDR3: CASSLRGSLLEAFF
V: TRBV6-6; J: TRBJ1-1; size: -; CDR3: CASRNLPTGGDIW
V: TRBV19; J: TRBJ2-1; size: -; CDR3: CASSDPRSYNEQFF
V: TRBV7-2; J: TRBJ2-7; size: -; CDR3: CASSLSDTYEQYF
V: TRBV10-3; J: TRBJ1-2; size: -; CDR3: CAISESSQGADYGYTF
V: TRBV18; J: TRBJ1-2; size: -; CDR3: CASSPRQGEAYGYTF
V: TRBV4-1; J: TRBJ2-3; size: -; CDR3: CASSQGPAVTDTQYF
V: TRBV7-2; J: TRBJ1-1; size: -; CDR3: CASSPLGEGTEAFF